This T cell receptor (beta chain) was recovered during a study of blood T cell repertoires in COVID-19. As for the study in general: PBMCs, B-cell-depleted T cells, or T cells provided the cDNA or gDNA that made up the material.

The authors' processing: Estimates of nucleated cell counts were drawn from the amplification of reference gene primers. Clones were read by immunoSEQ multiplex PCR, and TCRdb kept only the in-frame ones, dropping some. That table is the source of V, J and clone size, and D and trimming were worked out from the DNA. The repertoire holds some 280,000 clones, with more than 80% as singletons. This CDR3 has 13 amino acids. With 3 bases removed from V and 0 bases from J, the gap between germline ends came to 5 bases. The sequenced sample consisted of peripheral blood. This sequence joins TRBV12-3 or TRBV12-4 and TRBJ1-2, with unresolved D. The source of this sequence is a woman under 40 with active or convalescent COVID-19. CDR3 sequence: CASSFSPNYGYTF. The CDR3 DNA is TGTGCCAGCAGTTTCAGTCCTAACTATGGCTACACCTTC.